Presented here are 27 T cell receptor beta chains from one specimen sequenced in a study of T cell changes during pregnancy in multiple sclerosis. Produced via immunoSEQ multiplex PCR; TCRdb's table is partial and in-frame only. The table records tens of thousands of clones, just over 90% of them present only once. The sample consisted of peripheral blood, taken in the second trimester of pregnancy. These receptor sequences come from a female donor in good health, enrolled as a control in a pregnancy study.

This sequence joins TRBV6-1 and TRBJ2-7; TRBD1 matches at 7 bases. Per the germline V gene, CDR1 is MNHNS and CDR2 is SASEGT. The CDR3 extends over 13 amino acids. Trimming took 4 bases from V and 5 from J; bases not matched to a gene: 5. CDR3 protein: CASSASQGDEQYF. The CDR3 DNA follows: TGTGCCAGCAGTGCATCTCAGGGGGACGAGCAGTACTTC.

The gene calls are TRBV6-6 and TRBJ2-1; TRBD2 is a possible D gene (6 bases). The CDR3 covers 12 residues. With 5 bases removed from V and 10 bases from J, the gap between germline ends came to 12 bases. CDR1 is MNHNY and CDR2 is SVGAGI in the germline V gene (reference sequence). The chain's CDR3 is CASSPGVGEQFF. The CDR3 nucleotides read TGTGCCAGCAGTCCGGGAGTGGGCGAGCAGTTCTTC.

The chain carries TRBV5-1 and TRBJ2-1; TRBD1 matches at 10 bases. Per the germline V gene, CDR1 is SGHRS and CDR2 is YFSETQ. The length of the CDR3 is 17 residues. After removal of 4 bases from V and 6 bases from J, the junction contained 13 bases not matched to a gene. The CDR3 region is CASSRLVGTGVSNEQFF. Here the CDR3 DNA reads TGCGCCAGCAGCCGACTGGTCGGGACAGGGGTGAGCAATGAGCAGTTCTTC. Full variable domain (missing parts from reference TRBV5-1 and TRBJ2-1): KAGVTQTPRYLIKTRGQQVTLSCSPISGHRSVSWYQQTPGQGLQFLFEYFSETQRNKGNFPGRFSGRQFSNSRSEMNVSTLELGDSALYLCASSRLVGTGVSNEQFFGPGTRLTVL.

The rearrangement uses TRBV5-1 and TRBJ2-7; D is possibly TRBD1 (6 bases). This CDR3 has 15 residues. Germline assignment: CDR1 SGHRS and CDR2 YFSETQ. Deletions cut 0 bases from V and 5 bases from J, with 15 bases between. CDR3 residues: CASSLGSGESDEQYF. The CDR3 DNA reads TGCGCCAGCAGCTTGGGATCAGGGGAGTCGGACGAGCAGTACTTC.

The chain couples TRBV19 to TRBJ2-5; 10 nucleotides match TRBD2. After removal of 2 bases from V and 5 bases from J, the junction contained 5 bases not matched to a gene. Germline V gene data show CDR1 as LNHDA and CDR2 as SQIVND (reference sequence). This CDR3 comprises 15 residues. The CDR3 loop reads CASSITVTSGETQYF. For the CDR3, the DNA is TGTGCCAGTAGTATAACGGTGACTAGCGGGGAGACCCAGTACTTC.

The CDR3 DNA reads TGTGCCAGCAGCTTAGGAGGTCGGTCCTCCTATGGCTACACCTTC. Translation gives CASSLGGRSSYGYTF. The genes are TRBV7-9 and TRBJ1-2; D remains unclear. Germline V gene sequence: CDR1 SEHNR, CDR2 FQNEAQ (reference sequence). The CDR3 is 15 residues long. Trimming took 1 base from V and 4 from J, leaving 13 bases between them.

The chain couples TRBV7-9 to TRBJ1-2; D is possibly TRBD1 (6 bases). Trimming stripped 2 bases from V and 8 bases from J, with 12 bases between. CDR3 length: 13 residues. Germline CDR1 is SEHNR and CDR2 is FQNEAQ (reference sequence). The CDR3 region is CASSLQGPRGYTF. Written as DNA, the CDR3 is TGTGCCAGCAGCTTACAGGGGCCAAGAGGCTACACCTTC.

The chain carries TRBV27 and TRBJ1-4; perhaps TRBD1 as D (5 bases). Germline V gene data show CDR1 as MNHEY and CDR2 as SMNVEV (reference sequence). V gave up 6 bases and J gave up 0 bases, with 11 bases separating them. This CDR3 region has 15 residues. CDR3 residues: CASRYAGATNEKLFF. Here the CDR3 DNA reads TGTGCCAGCAGATACGCGGGGGCAACTAATGAAAAACTGTTTTTT.

This clone was counted once. The rearrangement uses TRBV7-6 and TRBJ2-1; 9 bases map to TRBD1. Germline values: CDR1 SGHVS, CDR2 FNYEAQ. The CDR3 runs 15 residues. J lost 6 bases, V lost 5 bases, and 8 bases had no gene match. The CDR3 DNA reads as TGTGCCAGCAGCACGAACAGGGGGCGAGGCAATGAGCAGTTCTTC. The encoded protein is CASSTNRGRGNEQFF.

The chain has TRBV5-1 and TRBJ2-5; a possible D gene is TRBD1 (5 bases). The CDR3 runs to 17 residues. Germline V gives CDR1 SGHRS, CDR2 YFSETQ. Trimming removed 0 bases at V and 5 bases at J, with 20 bases between. This CDR3 is CASSLASGPSSAETQYF. In nucleotides, the CDR3 is TGCGCCAGCAGCTTGGCCTCAGGGCCTTCCTCGGCTGAGACCCAGTACTTC.

The genes are TRBV30 and TRBJ1-1; a possible D gene is TRBD1 (5 bases). Germline V gene lookup returns CDR1 GTSNPN and CDR2 SVGIG (reference sequence). The germline V and J ends were trimmed by 0 bases and 1 base, with 9 bases remaining between them. The CDR3 sequence is 14 residues long. The CDR3 region has the DNA TGTGCCTGGAGTGTAAAAGGGGCGAACACTGAAGCTTTCTTT. Protein product: CAWSVKGANTEAFF. Complete variable domain (other parts from reference TRBV30 and TRBJ1-1): SQTIHQWPATLVQPVGSPLSLECTVEGTSNPNLYWYRQAAGRGLQLLFYSVGIGQISSEVPQNLSASRPQDRQFILSSKKLLLSDSGFYLCAWSVKGANTEAFFGQGTRLTVV.

This chain links TRBV28 with TRBJ2-2; 7 nucleotides match TRBD1. The germline V gene encodes CDR1 MDHEN and CDR2 SYDVKM. The junction had 4 bases not matched to a gene; V was cut back by 11 bases and J by 1 base. The CDR3 totals 13 residues. The CDR3, as DNA: TGTGCCGGGAGACAGGGGAACACCGGGGAGCTGTTTTTT. This encodes CAGRQGNTGELFF.

This chain uses TRBV7-6 with TRBJ2-7, with 7 bases lining up with TRBD2. This CDR3 is built from 15 residues. CDR1 is SGHVS and CDR2 is FNYEAQ in the germline V gene. V trimming: 5 bases; J trimming: 7 bases; junction bases outside the gene matches: 14. DNA of the CDR3: TGTGCCAGCAGCATGGGCGGGAGTCGGCTAGCTGAGCAGTACTTC. Amino acid sequence: CASSMGGSRLAEQYF.

The chain has TRBV11-2 and TRBJ2-7; tentatively, D is TRBD2 (5 bases). The length of the CDR3 is 16 residues. V lost 1 base, J lost 0 bases, and 13 bases lay in between. The V gene's germline CDR1 is SGHAT and CDR2 FQNNGV. The CDR3 nucleotides read TGTGCCAGCAGCTTAGTTAAGCGGAATTACTCCTACGAGCAGTACTTC. Translating it yields CASSLVKRNYSYEQYF.

In DNA form, the CDR3 reads TGTGCCAGCACCCAGTTAGCGGGACCTAGCACAGATACGCAGTATTTT. Its protein product is CASTQLAGPSTDTQYF. This chain uses TRBV2 with TRBJ2-3; TRBD2 aligns across 8 bases. The ends lost 7 bases at V and 0 bases at J; junction bases unmatched: 9. Germline values: CDR1 SNHLY, CDR2 FYNNEI. This CDR3 is 16 amino acids long.

This clone was observed many times. The chain recombines TRBV6-4 with TRBJ2-3; 9 bases agree with TRBD2. J was trimmed by 0 bases and V by 6 bases; bases with no gene match: 4. The germline CDR1 and CDR2 sequences are MRHNA and SNTAGT. The CDR3 length is 15 residues. CDR3 sequence: CASSSTSGSTDTQYF. DNA for the CDR3: TGTGCCAGCAGCTCAACTAGCGGGAGCACAGATACGCAGTATTTT.

The chain uses TRBV2 and TRBJ2-5; a weak D match, TRBD1 (5 bases). Trimming stripped 11 bases from V and 4 bases from J, with 11 bases between. The CDR3 length is 11 residues. Germline CDR1 and CDR2: SNHLY and FYNNEI. CDR3 region: CAFPRGETQYF. In DNA, the CDR3 is TGTGCCTTCCCTAGGGGAGAGACCCAGTACTTC.

The chain carries TRBV28 and TRBJ1-1, with 8 positions matching TRBD1. The CDR3 length is 13 residues. The germline V gene has CDR1 MDHEN and CDR2 SYDVKM. The J segment lost 2 bases and the V segment lost 8 bases, leaving 4 bases of the junction unmatched. CDR3: CASLTGGNTEAFF. The CDR3 coding sequence is TGTGCCAGCCTTACAGGGGGTAACACTGAAGCTTTCTTT.

The rearrangement joins TRBV27 to TRBJ2-3; 8 positions agree with TRBD1. CDR3 size: 16 residues. V shed 4 bases and J 2 bases; nucleotides not matched to a gene: 8. Germline V gene lookup returns CDR1 MNHEY and CDR2 SMNVEV (reference sequence). CDR3 sequence: CASSSEDRALTDTQYF. The CDR3 DNA follows: TGTGCCAGCAGTTCAGAGGACAGGGCCCTCACAGATACGCAGTATTTT.

This chain joins TRBV28 and TRBJ2-5, with TRBD2 identical over 10 bases. This CDR3 is 16 amino acids long. V trimming: 3 bases; J trimming: 5 bases; junction bases outside the gene matches: 9. The germline V gene has CDR1 MDHEN and CDR2 SYDVKM. The CDR3 DNA follows: TGTGCCAGCAGTTTTGTCGCTAGCGGGGGCGGGGAGACCCAGTACTTC. Translation gives CASSFVASGGGETQYF.

This clone was detected once. The V and J genes are TRBV11-2 and TRBJ1-4; D is unclear. Trimming took 1 base from V and 8 from J, leaving 11 bases between them. CDR3 size: 14 residues. The germline CDR1 and CDR2 sequences are SGHAT and FQNNGV. In DNA, the CDR3 is TGTGCCAGCAGCTTAGCCCGGGATTTGGAAAAACTGTTTTTT. It is translated as CASSLARDLEKLFF.

The rearrangement joins TRBV28 to TRBJ1-1; 7 bases match TRBD1. With 4 bases clipped from V and 4 bases from J, the junction kept 12 bases outside the gene matches. The CDR3 is 16 amino acids. Germline V gene lookup returns CDR1 MDHEN and CDR2 SYDVKM. The CDR3 protein is CASSSPDRLAATEAFF. The DNA of the CDR3 is TGTGCCAGCAGTTCCCCGGACAGGTTGGCAGCCACTGAAGCTTTCTTT.

This chain joins TRBV25-1 and TRBJ2-7, with TRBD1 matching over 7 bases. Germline V CDR1 and CDR2: MGHDK, SYGVNS. The CDR3 runs to 16 residues. The ends lost 1 base at V and 2 bases at J; junction bases unmatched: 8. The CDR3 loop reads CASSESGQSRAYEQYF. The DNA of the CDR3 is TGTGCCAGCAGTGAATCGGGACAGTCGAGGGCCTACGAGCAGTACTTC.

V usage is TRBV28 and J usage is TRBJ1-5; D might be TRBD1 (5 bases). V shed 4 bases and J shed 6 bases, with 16 bases lying between them. The CDR3 totals 15 residues. The germline V gene encodes CDR1 MDHEN and CDR2 SYDVKM. CDR3 sequence (DNA): TGTGCCAGCAGTTACGGCGCAGGGTATGGTCAGCCCCAGCATTTT. Translated: CASSYGAGYGQPQHF. Drawing the rest from reference TRBV28 and TRBJ1-5, the complete variable domain is DVKVTQSSRYLVKRTGEKVFLECVQDMDHENMFWYRQDPGLGLRLIYFSYDVKMKEKGDIPEGYSVSREKKERFSLILESASTNQTSMYLCASSYGAGYGQPQHFGDGTRLSIL.

The chain links TRBV4-1 to TRBJ1-1; no reliable D call. With 3 bases removed from V and 10 bases from J, the gap between germline ends came to 15 bases. Germline assignment: CDR1 MGHRA and CDR2 YSYEKL. This CDR3 is 13 amino acids long. This chain's CDR3 is CASSHPRPEAAFF. CDR3 bases: TGCGCCAGCAGCCACCCACGACCTGAGGCAGCTTTCTTT.

V and J are TRBV11-3 and TRBJ2-1; D might be TRBD2 (7 bases). V was pared by 3 bases and J by 3 bases, with 12 bases between. The CDR3 totals 15 residues. In germline, CDR1 is SGHNT, CDR2 YENEEA. CDR3 bases: TGTGCCAGCAGCTTGAGGGGGGGGAGCTACAATGAGCAGTTCTTC. Translation gives CASSLRGGSYNEQFF.

The chain employs TRBV28 and TRBJ2-5; TRBD2 matches 12 bases. Germline assignment: CDR1 MDHEN and CDR2 SYDVKM. The V and J ends lost 6 bases and 5 bases, in that order; junction bases with no gene match: 7. The CDR3 contains 15 residues. The CDR3 loop reads CASSERLAGVETQYF. CDR3 nucleotide sequence: TGTGCCAGCAGCGAGAGACTAGCGGGAGTTGAGACCCAGTACTTC. Full variable domain (rest looked up from reference TRBV28 and TRBJ2-5): DVKVTQSSRYLVKRTGEKVFLECVQDMDHENMFWYRQDPGLGLRLIYFSYDVKMKEKGDIPEGYSVSREKKERFSLILESASTNQTSMYLCASSERLAGVETQYFGPGTRLLVL.